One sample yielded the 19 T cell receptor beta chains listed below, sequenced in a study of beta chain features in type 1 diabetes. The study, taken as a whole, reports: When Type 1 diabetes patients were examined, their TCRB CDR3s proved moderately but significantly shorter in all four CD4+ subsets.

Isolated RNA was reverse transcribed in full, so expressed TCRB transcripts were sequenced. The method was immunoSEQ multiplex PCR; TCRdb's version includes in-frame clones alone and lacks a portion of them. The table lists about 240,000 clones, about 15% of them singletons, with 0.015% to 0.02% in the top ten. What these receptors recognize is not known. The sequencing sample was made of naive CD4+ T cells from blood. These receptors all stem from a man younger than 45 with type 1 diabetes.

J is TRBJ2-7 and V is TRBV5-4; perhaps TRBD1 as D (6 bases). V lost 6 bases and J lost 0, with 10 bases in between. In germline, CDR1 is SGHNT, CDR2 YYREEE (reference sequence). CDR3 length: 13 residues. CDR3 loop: CASTRTDSYEQYF. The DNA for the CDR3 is TGTGCCAGCACCAGGACAGACTCCTACGAGCAGTACTTC.

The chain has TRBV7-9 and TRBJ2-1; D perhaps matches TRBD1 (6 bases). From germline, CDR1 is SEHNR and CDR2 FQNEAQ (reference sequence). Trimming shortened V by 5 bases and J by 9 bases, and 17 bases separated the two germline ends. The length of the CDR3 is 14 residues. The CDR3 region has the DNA TGTGCCAGCAGCCTGTCGGGACAAAAGACTGAGCAGTTCTTC. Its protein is CASSLSGQKTEQFF.

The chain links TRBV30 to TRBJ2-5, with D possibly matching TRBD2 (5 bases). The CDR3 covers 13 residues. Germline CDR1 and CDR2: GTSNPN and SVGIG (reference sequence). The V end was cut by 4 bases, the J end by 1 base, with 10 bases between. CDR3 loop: CAWNSGGQETQYF. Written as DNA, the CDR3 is TGTGCCTGGAACAGCGGAGGCCAAGAGACCCAGTACTTC.

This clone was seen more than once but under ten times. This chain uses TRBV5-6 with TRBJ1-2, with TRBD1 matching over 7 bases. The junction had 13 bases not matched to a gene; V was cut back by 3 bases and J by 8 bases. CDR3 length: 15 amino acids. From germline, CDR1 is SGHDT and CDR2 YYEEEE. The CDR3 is CASSSITAGGLGYTF. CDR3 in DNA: TGTGCCAGCAGCTCGATAACCGCAGGGGGTCTCGGCTACACCTTC.

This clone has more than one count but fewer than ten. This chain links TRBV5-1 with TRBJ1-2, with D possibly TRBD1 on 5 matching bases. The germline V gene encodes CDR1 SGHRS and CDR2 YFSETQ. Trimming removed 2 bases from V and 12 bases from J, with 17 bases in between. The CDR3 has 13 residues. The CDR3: CASSFGGTQAHTF. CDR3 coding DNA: TGCGCCAGCAGCTTTGGGGGGACTCAAGCTCACACCTTC.

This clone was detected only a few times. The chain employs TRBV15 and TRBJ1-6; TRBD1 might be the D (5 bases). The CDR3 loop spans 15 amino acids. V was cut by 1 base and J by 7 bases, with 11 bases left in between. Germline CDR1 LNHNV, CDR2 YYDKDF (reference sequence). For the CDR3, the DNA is TGTGCCACCAGCAGAGTAAAGGGGAACAATTCACCCCTCCACTTT. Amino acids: CATSRVKGNNSPLHF.

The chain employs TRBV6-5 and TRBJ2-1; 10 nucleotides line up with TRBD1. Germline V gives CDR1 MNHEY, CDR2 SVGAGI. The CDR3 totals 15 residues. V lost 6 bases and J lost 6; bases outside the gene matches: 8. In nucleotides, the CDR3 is TGTGCCAGCAGACCAGACAGGGGGCCCGGCAATGAGCAGTTCTTC. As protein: CASRPDRGPGNEQFF.

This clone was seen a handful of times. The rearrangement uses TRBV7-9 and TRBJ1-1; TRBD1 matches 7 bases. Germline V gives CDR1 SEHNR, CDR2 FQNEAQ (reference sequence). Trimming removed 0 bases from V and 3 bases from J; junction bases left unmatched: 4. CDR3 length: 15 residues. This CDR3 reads CASSLATGDYTEAFF. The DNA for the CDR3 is TGTGCCAGCAGCTTAGCCACAGGGGATTACACTGAAGCTTTCTTT.

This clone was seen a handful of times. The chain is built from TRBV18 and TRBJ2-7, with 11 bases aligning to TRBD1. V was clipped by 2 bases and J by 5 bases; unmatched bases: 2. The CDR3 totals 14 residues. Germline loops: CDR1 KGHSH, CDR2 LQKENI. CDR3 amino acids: CASSPMGQGDEQYF. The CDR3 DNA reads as TGTGCCAGCTCACCAATGGGACAGGGGGACGAGCAGTACTTC.

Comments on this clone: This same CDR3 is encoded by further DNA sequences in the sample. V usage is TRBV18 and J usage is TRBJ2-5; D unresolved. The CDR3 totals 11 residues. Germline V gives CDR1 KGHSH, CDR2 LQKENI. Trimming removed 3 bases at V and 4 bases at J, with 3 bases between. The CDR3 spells CASSPGETQYF. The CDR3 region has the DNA TGTGCCAGCTCACCCGGAGAGACCCAGTACTTC.

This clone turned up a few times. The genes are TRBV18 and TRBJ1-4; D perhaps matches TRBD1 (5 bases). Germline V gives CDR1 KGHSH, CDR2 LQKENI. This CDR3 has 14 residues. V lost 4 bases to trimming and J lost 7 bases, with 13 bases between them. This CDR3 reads CASSQYGGSEKLFF. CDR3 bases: TGTGCCAGCTCACAGTACGGGGGAAGTGAAAAACTGTTTTTT.

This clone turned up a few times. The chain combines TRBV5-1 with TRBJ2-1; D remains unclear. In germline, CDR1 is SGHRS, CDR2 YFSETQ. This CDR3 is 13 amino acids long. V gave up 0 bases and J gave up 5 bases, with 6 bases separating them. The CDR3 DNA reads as TGCGCCAGCAGCTTGGGTGGAGACAATGAGCAGTTCTTC. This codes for CASSLGGDNEQFF.

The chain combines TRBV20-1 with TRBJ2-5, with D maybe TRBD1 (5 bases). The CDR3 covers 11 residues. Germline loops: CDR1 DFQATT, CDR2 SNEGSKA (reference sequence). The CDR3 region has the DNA TGCAGCGCTCCGGCAGGGGAGACCCAGTACTTC. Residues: CSAPAGETQYF.

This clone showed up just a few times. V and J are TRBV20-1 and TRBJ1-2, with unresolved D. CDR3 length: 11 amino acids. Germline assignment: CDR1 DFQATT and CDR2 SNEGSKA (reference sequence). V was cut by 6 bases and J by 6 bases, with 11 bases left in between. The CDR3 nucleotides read TGCAGTGCCGAAGAGGGAAATGGCTACACCTTC. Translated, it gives CSAEEGNGYTF.

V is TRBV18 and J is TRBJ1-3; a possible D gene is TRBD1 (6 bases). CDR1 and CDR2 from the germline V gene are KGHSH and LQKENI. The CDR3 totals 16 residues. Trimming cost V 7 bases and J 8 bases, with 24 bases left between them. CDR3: CASLSVDRFVGDTIYF. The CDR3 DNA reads TGTGCCAGCTTATCGGTCGACAGGTTCGTCGGAGACACCATATATTTT.

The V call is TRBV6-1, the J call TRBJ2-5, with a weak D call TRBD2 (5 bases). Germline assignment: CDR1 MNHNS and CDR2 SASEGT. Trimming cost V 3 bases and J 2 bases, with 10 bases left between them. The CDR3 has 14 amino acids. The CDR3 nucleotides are TGTGCCAGCAGTGAGGTGACTACACAAGAGACCCAGTACTTC. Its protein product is CASSEVTTQETQYF.

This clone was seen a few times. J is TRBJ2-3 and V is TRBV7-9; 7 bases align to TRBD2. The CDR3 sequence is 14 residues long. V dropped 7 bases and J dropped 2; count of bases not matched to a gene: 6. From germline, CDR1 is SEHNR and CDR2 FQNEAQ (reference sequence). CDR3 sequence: CASIPSGPTDTQYF. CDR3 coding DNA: TGTGCCAGCATACCTAGCGGACCCACAGATACGCAGTATTTT.

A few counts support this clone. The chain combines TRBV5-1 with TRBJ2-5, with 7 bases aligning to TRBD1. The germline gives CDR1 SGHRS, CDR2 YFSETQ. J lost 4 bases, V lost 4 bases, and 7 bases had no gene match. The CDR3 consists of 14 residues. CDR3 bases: TGCGCCAGCAGCCGACAGGGATCCGTAGAGACCCAGTACTTC. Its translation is CASSRQGSVETQYF.

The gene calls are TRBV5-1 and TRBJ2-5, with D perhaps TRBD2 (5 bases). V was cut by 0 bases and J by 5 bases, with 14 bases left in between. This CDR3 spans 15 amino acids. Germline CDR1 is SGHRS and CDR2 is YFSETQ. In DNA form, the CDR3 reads TGCGCCAGCAGCTTGGCCGGGCTTCCGGGGGAGACCCAGTACTTC. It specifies CASSLAGLPGETQYF.